This passage covers 4 T cell receptor beta chains from one sample sequenced in a study of control samples from healthy donors and cancer patients. Assay used: immunoSEQ multiplex PCR; TCRdb lists only in-frame clones, some missing. The sample shows 75,000 to 100,000 clones, around 83% of them seen only once. Sequencing input: blood. Receptors originate from a woman between 45 and 60 years old in good health.

The rearrangement joins TRBV4-1 to TRBJ1-2; D remains ambiguous. V shed 1 base and J shed 2 bases, with 11 bases lying between them. CDR1 is MGHRA and CDR2 is YSYEKL in the germline V gene. The CDR3 consists of 15 residues. CDR3 protein: CASSQALHFNYGYTF. CDR3 coding DNA: TGCGCCAGCAGCCAAGCGCTACACTTCAACTATGGCTACACCTTC.

In DNA form, the CDR3 reads TGTGCCAGCAGCTTGGGGGGACCCTCTTGGGAGACCCAGTACTTC. Translation gives CASSLGGPSWETQYF. The chain joins TRBV7-3 to TRBJ2-5, with a tentative D call TRBD2 (6 bases). CDR3 length equals 15 residues. Germline assignment: CDR1 SGHTA and CDR2 FQGTGA. Trimming pared 3 bases from V and 5 bases from J, leaving 16 bases between.

The genes are TRBV29-1 and TRBJ2-4; no definite D call. The CDR3 length is 13 residues. Per the germline V gene, CDR1 is SQVTM and CDR2 is ANQGSEA. V dropped 7 bases and J dropped 0 bases, with 10 bases sitting between them. CDR3 coding DNA: TGCAGCGCCAGGTCCTTAGCCAAAAACATTCAGTACTTC. This gives the protein CSARSLAKNIQYF.

This chain connects TRBV18 to TRBJ1-2; 9 nucleotides agree with TRBD1. The germline V gene encodes CDR1 KGHSH and CDR2 LQKENI. V was clipped by 3 bases and J by 3 bases; unmatched bases: 5. CDR3 size: 15 residues. The CDR3 DNA follows: TGTGCCAGCTCACCGCGGACAGGGGATGACTATGGCTACACCTTC. Amino acid sequence: CASSPRTGDDYGYTF.